This TCR beta chain originates from a study of T cells in localized non-small cell lung cancer (dated by TCRdb to 2020 to 2022). Notes on the research overall: Comparing tumors with uninvolved tumor-adjacent lungs, the study looked at the T cell repertoires of roughly 250 patients with early-stage NSCLC. The cohort comprised around 250 treatment-naïve NSCLC patients with resected, localized lung tumors. Of the NSCLC patients, 129 were male and around 99 were female, and the mean age was approximately 69 years.

The CDR3, cysteine through phenylalanine, is 16 amino acids long. Of all the DNA, just the CDR3 is kept, 48 bases in frame from base 1. Trimming takes 5 bases off V and 7 bases off J; junction bases not matched to a gene: 14. The germline V gene specifies MDHEN as CDR1 and SYDVKM as CDR2. The immunoSEQ Assay was used to sequence TCR beta CDR3 regions from DNA. Under the source paper's analysis protocol: To compute T cell density, TCR beta template counts were normalized to usable DNA, which was estimated by amplifying housekeeping genes. The preseqR package was used to estimate richness by extrapolating to 400,000 templates for PBMC samples and to 120,000 templates for tissue samples. Clonality was taken to be one minus Pielou's evenness. Differential abundance testing on productive amino-acid clonotypes, with a minimum total count of 5 and an alpha of 0.1, was used to identify tissue-enriched TCRs. Repertoire overlap between compartments was quantified with the Jaccard Index and Morisita Overlap Index. GLIPH grouped TCR beta CDR3s together with public tetramer-defined viral CDR3s, and a viral motif had to include at least three viral sequences and show V-gene enrichment. TCRdb mirrors the immuneACCESS table, restricted to in-frame sequences. Some clones are absent from its copies; in checked studies, under half trace to an unresolved V gene, and the reason for the others is unknown. That table gives V, J and clone size, and the DNA gave D and trimming. The sample profile shows 30,000 to 45,000 clones; roughly nine tenths of them were found once. The ten top clones hold less than 9.5% of the sample.

At diagnosis, tumor, uninvolved tumor-adjacent lung and peripheral blood were collected and then preserved as a mix of FFPE and fresh-frozen material. For TCR repertoire profiling, blood samples were analyzed as peripheral blood mononuclear cells. Notes on this clone: Its recognized antigen is unknown. Base qualities are missing; no much larger clone stands one base away.

The full study reports these points: Uninvolved tumor-adjacent lung showed the highest T cell clonality, higher than tumor, which suggests more focused antigenic responses in the uninvolved tumor-adjacent lung. Because multi-region sequencing of the tumors was not done, intratumor heterogeneity could not be ruled out. Since the design was exploratory, TCR variables were selected using unadjusted p-values with no false-discovery rate correction. Longer overall survival was associated with higher blood T cell density, whereas shorter survival was associated with higher adjacent-lung clonality. A median of 57 of the top 100 tumor clones turned up in the paired uninvolved adjacent lung, and 25 to 35 of those clones also ranked among the top 100 of that same adjacent lung.

The source was peripheral blood, collected before any cancer treatment. This TCR was recovered from a woman aged 35 to 70 with stage I lung adenocarcinoma. Recombination joined TRBV28 with TRBJ2-7, with 10 bases aligning to TRBD1. The bases are TGTGCCAGCAGTCGAACCGGGACAGGGGTTGGCCTTGAGCAGTACTTC. It is translated as CASSRTGTGVGLEQYF.